This is a list of T cell receptor beta chains from one sample in a study of cytomegalovirus exposure and HLA in healthy donors. TCRdb's table, derived via immunoSEQ multiplex PCR, lists solely in-frame clones and lacks some. In the table there are 90,000 to 110,000 clones, 75% of which are singletons. The specimen sequenced was PBMCs. The receptors originated from a man in his forties in good health and CMV-seronegative. Each CDR3 is given with its conserved first and last residue. A D gene is named only where the DNA matches it firmly. Expanded clones get a size class; other rows say once, few or many, or leave the size out.

V gene,D gene,J gene,clone size,CDR3 protein,CDR3 DNA
TRBV19,NA,TRBJ1-1,NA,CASSWSYGNTEAFF,TGTGCCAGTAGTTGGTCTTACGGGAACACTGAAGCTTTCTTT
TRBV4-2,TRBD2,TRBJ2-2,few,CASSQEGGSITGELFF,TGTGCCAGCAGCCAAGAGGGCGGGAGTATTACCGGGGAGCTGTTTTTT
TRBV5-1,NA,TRBJ2-1,many,CASSLPGAGVRDEQFF,TGCGCCAGCAGCTTGCCGGGGGCGGGAGTACGGGATGAGCAGTTCTTC
TRBV7-6,TRBD2,TRBJ2-7,NA,CASSLDVRTSGYEQYF,TGTGCCAGCAGCTTAGATGTGAGGACTAGTGGATACGAGCAGTACTTC
TRBV5-1,NA,TRBJ1-2,NA,CASSATGGMDGYTF,TGCGCCAGCAGCGCTACGGGGGGAATGGATGGCTACACCTTC
TRBV5-1,TRBD2,TRBJ2-4,few,CASSFIAGENIQYF,TGCGCCAGCAGCTTTATAGCGGGGGAAAACATTCAGTACTTC
TRBV18,NA,TRBJ2-7,few,CASSPQGSGYSYEQYF,TGTGCCAGCTCACCCCAGGGGTCTGGCTACTCCTACGAGCAGTACTTC
TRBV4-2,NA,TRBJ2-3,NA,CASSQDAGNTDTQYF,TGTGCCAGCAGCCAAGATGCAGGGAACACAGATACGCAGTATTTT
TRBV6-4,NA,TRBJ2-1,few,CASSVLTEQFF,TGTGCCAGCAGTGTGCTGACAGAGCAGTTCTTC
TRBV6-5,TRBD1,TRBJ1-4,NA,CASSYGTGNEKLFF,TGTGCCAGCAGTTACGGGACAGGGAATGAAAAACTGTTTTTT
TRBV7-9,NA,TRBJ2-6,few,CASSLPRTGANVLTF,TGTGCCAGCAGCCTACCTCGTACTGGGGCCAACGTCCTGACTTTC
TRBV7-2,NA,TRBJ1-5,NA,CASSLSTYQPQHF,TGTGCCAGCAGCTTGTCAACTTATCAGCCCCAGCATTTT
TRBV9,NA,TRBJ2-3,NA,CASSVDPVAVLLYF,TGTGCCAGCAGCGTAGACCCCGTAGCTGTTTTACTGTATTTT
TRBV5-1,NA,TRBJ1-3,NA,CASSLGGRGSGNTIYF,TGCGCCAGCAGCTTGGGGGGCAGGGGCTCTGGAAACACCATATATTTT
TRBV6-6,NA,TRBJ1-1,NA,CASSLPGSGTEAFF,TGTGCCAGCAGTTTACCGGGGAGCGGCACTGAAGCTTTCTTT
TRBV6-1,NA,TRBJ1-2,few,CASSDGAGHVRTF,TGTGCCAGCAGTGATGGAGCCGGACACGTTCGCACCTTC
TRBV5-4,TRBD2,TRBJ2-7,NA,CASSLASGSNYEQYF,TGTGCCAGCAGCTTGGCTAGCGGGAGTAACTACGAGCAGTACTTC
TRBV7-2,TRBD1,TRBJ1-1,few,CASSPRTGSNTEAFF,TGTGCCAGCAGCCCACGGACAGGGTCGAACACTGAAGCTTTCTTT
TRBV7-2,NA,TRBJ2-7,NA,CASSGTGLRAYEQYF,TGTGCCAGCAGCGGGACGGGACTCAGGGCCTACGAGCAGTACTTC
TRBV5-6,TRBD2,TRBJ2-1,few,CASSLTSLRWEQFF,TGTGCCAGCAGCCTGACTAGCCTTCGGTGGGAGCAGTTCTTC
TRBV6-6,NA,TRBJ1-4,NA,CASRPRGGMADEKLFF,TGTGCCAGCAGGCCTCGAGGAGGGATGGCGGATGAAAAACTGTTTTTT
TRBV28,NA,TRBJ2-5,NA,CASSPMGETQYF,TGTGCCAGCAGTCCCATGGGCGAGACCCAGTACTTC
TRBV27,NA,TRBJ2-7,few,CASSLNSLGEQYF,TGTGCCAGCAGTTTAAACAGTTTGGGCGAGCAGTACTTC
TRBV9,NA,TRBJ2-7,NA,CASSVEDRPGREQYF,TGTGCCAGCAGCGTAGAGGACAGGCCGGGGAGGGAGCAGTACTTC
TRBV5-1,TRBD1,TRBJ2-7,few,CASYGTGSYEQYF,TGCGCCAGCTACGGGACAGGTTCCTACGAGCAGTACTTC
TRBV28,NA,TRBJ2-5,NA,CASSLTEYQETQYF,TGTGCCAGCAGTCTGACAGAGTACCAAGAGACCCAGTACTTC
TRBV5-1,TRBD2,TRBJ2-3,NA,CASSDSGRAGTDTQYF,TGCGCCAGCAGCGATAGCGGGAGGGCCGGCACAGATACGCAGTATTTT
TRBV4-1,NA,TRBJ1-2,NA,CASSQDEAGAYGYTF,TGCGCCAGCAGCCAAGATGAGGCAGGGGCCTATGGCTACACCTTC
TRBV7-9,NA,TRBJ1-4,NA,CASSSYTTNEKLFF,TGTGCCAGCAGCTCTTATACAACTAATGAAAAACTGTTTTTT
TRBV5-1,TRBD1,TRBJ2-7,NA,CASSKELRDRGTHEQYF,TGCGCCAGCAGCAAGGAACTAAGGGACAGGGGGACCCACGAGCAGTACTTC
TRBV7-6,TRBD1,TRBJ1-1,NA,CASSLDRGGVTEAFF,TGTGCCAGCAGCTTAGACAGGGGTGGAGTGACTGAAGCTTTCTTT
TRBV6-5,NA,TRBJ2-2,NA,CASRDILGGTGELFF,TGTGCCAGCAGAGACATCCTAGGGGGCACCGGGGAGCTGTTTTTT
TRBV4-1,TRBD2,TRBJ2-5,NA,CASSPPRGSYETQYF,TGCGCCAGCAGCCCTCCGCGCGGGAGTTATGAGACCCAGTACTTC
TRBV5-6,NA,TRBJ2-3,NA,CASSYSGADTQYF,TGTGCCAGCAGCTACTCAGGGGCAGATACGCAGTATTTT
TRBV30,NA,TRBJ2-7,NA,CAWLPGLTSYEQYF,TGTGCCTGGCTGCCGGGACTGACATCCTACGAGCAGTACTTC